This T cell receptor (beta chain) was captured in a study of regulatory and conventional T cells in RAG deficiency. Blood CD4+ CD25-high CD127-low regulatory T cells supplied the genomic DNA template. The CDR3 has 12 amino acids. CDR1 and CDR2 from the germline V gene are SGHDN and FVKESK. Trimming removed 5 bases from V and 4 bases from J, with 8 bases in between. As to this clone: Antigen: not known.

Profiled with immunoSEQ multiplex PCR; TCRdb holds only in-frame clones, not every one. The sample lists under 7,500 clones; roughly 89% were seen once. Notes on the study in general: Other subsets showed approximately 10-fold reductions, but Treg unique TCR beta sequences fell 75 to 100-fold in these patients.

These same data were also listed under a study on regulatory T cells. That source adds: The PCR used 52 TRBV and 13 TRBJ primers. In patients, unique TRB V-J pairs were restricted and V/J usage skewed, especially in Tregs.

The specimen was CD127- CD25+ CD4+ Tregs sorted from blood. The chain combines TRBV14 with TRBJ1-2; possibly TRBD1 for D (5 bases). The clonotype originates from a human donor in good health. The CDR3 sequence is CASSGAAYGYTF. CDR3 sequence (DNA): TGTGCCAGCAGCGGGGCCGCCTATGGCTACACCTTC. Filled out from reference TRBV14 and TRBJ1-2, the complete variable domain reads EAGVTQFPSHSVIEKGQTVTLRCDPISGHDNLYWYRRVMGKEIKFLLHFVKESKQDESGMPNNRFLAERTGGTYSTLKVQPAELEDSGVYFCASSGAAYGYTFGSGTRLTVV.